This paragraph reports one T cell receptor beta chain. Here immunoSEQ multiplex PCR was the method, and the copy in TCRdb shows in-frame clones only, minus some. The data show some 120,000 clones, just over 90% seen once. The data were obtained in a study of control samples from healthy donors and cancer patients. CDR1 is LGHDT and CDR2 is YNNKEL in the germline V gene (reference sequence). This CDR3 contains 12 residues. Between the trimmed V and J ends, which lost 2 bases and 5 bases, there was a span of 7 bases. The chain recombines TRBV3-1 (or the pseudogene TRBV3-2) with TRBJ2-7; tentatively, D is TRBD1 (6 bases). Specimen: blood. The TCR was taken from a young woman in good health. CDR3 nucleotides: TGTGCCAGCAGCCAAAACAGGGACGAGCAGTACTTC. Translated: CASSQNRDEQYF.